This T cell receptor beta chain was observed in a study of response to subunit inactivated influenza vaccine. Whole-study results and caveats: Authors suggested each seasonal influenza vaccination recruits few new T cells.

CDR3 length: 16 amino acids. V was clipped by 6 bases and J by 1 base; unmatched bases: 11. Germline CDR1 is ENHRY and CDR2 is SYGVKD. TCRdb re-derived calls from the RT-PCR reads in MiXCR, one entry per CDR3 protein. The sample lists about 160,000 distinct CDR3 sequences; approximately 11% were seen once. As for this clonotype: Its antigen is not known.

The starting material was non-naive T cells sorted from PBMCs, obtained 40 to 50 days after vaccination. The receptor was isolated from a middle-aged man who received an inactivated influenza vaccine. V is TRBV10-3 and J is TRBJ2-7; 8 bases match TRBD1. The CDR3 loop reads CAISDQTGGPSYEQYF. The CDR3 coding sequence is TGTGCCATCAGCGATCAAACAGGGGGACCGTCCTACGAGCAGTACTTC.